These 5 T cell receptor beta chains originate from one sample sequenced in a study of blood T cell repertoires in COVID-19. Assay: immunoSEQ multiplex PCR; the TCRdb copy retains only in-frame clones and omits some. The profile shows 120,000 or so clones, 65% to 85% of them singletons. The sample was peripheral blood. Every receptor here comes from a woman in her seventies with acute or convalescent COVID-19.

The chain combines TRBV19 with TRBJ1-2, with 9 positions matching TRBD1. The CDR3 spans 16 residues. The V gene's germline CDR1 is LNHDA and CDR2 SQIVND (reference sequence). V dropped 4 bases and J dropped 6; count of bases not matched to a gene: 12. The CDR3 sequence: CASSNQPRDRVDGYTF. CDR3 coding DNA: TGTGCCAGTAGTAACCAACCTCGGGACAGGGTCGATGGCTACACCTTC.

The J gene is TRBJ1-2, the V gene TRBV19; 7 nucleotides agree with TRBD1. This CDR3 has 13 amino acids. Germline CDR1 reads LNHDA; CDR2 reads SQIVND (reference sequence). The V and J ends lost 6 bases and 4 bases, in that order; junction bases with no gene match: 5. The CDR3 reads CASSLGTAYGYTF. CDR3 coding DNA: TGTGCCAGTAGCCTCGGGACAGCCTATGGCTACACCTTC. Full variable domain (rest looked up from reference TRBV19 and TRBJ1-2): DGGITQSPKYLFRKEGQNVTLSCEQNLNHDAMYWYRQDPGQGLRLIYYSQIVNDFQKGDIAEGYSVSREKKESFPLTVTSAQKNPTAFYLCASSLGTAYGYTFGSGTRLTVV.

The V gene is TRBV18, the J gene TRBJ2-6; TRBD1 matches 10 bases. Trimming removed 2 bases from V and 2 bases from J; junction bases left unmatched: 6. The CDR3 is 18 residues long. Germline-derived CDR1 and CDR2 are KGHSH and LQKENI. In DNA, the CDR3 is TGTGCCAGCTCACCAAGGGGACAGGGGACAGCTGGGGCCAACGTCCTGACTTTC. Encoded protein: CASSPRGQGTAGANVLTF.

This clone came up once. This chain uses TRBV19 with TRBJ2-2; 7 bases fit TRBD1. The junction had 10 bases not matched to a gene; V was cut back by 7 bases and J by 2 bases. The CDR3 runs to 16 residues. Germline loops: CDR1 LNHDA, CDR2 SQIVND (reference sequence). CDR3 region: CASTSTGTVNTGELFF. CDR3 nucleotide sequence: TGTGCCAGTACCTCAACAGGGACAGTCAACACCGGGGAGCTGTTTTTT.

The chain couples TRBV7-9 to TRBJ1-6; 7 nucleotides agree with TRBD1. J lost 9 bases, V lost 5 bases, and 10 bases had no gene match. CDR3 length: 15 residues. Germline assignment: CDR1 SEHNR and CDR2 FQNEAQ (reference sequence). CDR3 in DNA: TGTGCCAGCAGCCGGGACAGTGTAGTTCGTTCACCCCTCCACTTT. Its protein product is CASSRDSVVRSPLHF.